The sequence of this TCR beta chain was determined in a study of blood T cell repertoires in COVID-19. In the original analysis: Nucleated cell counts were estimated from reference gene primer amplification. The table came from immunoSEQ multiplex PCR; TCRdb's copy has only in-frame clones and leaves some out. V and J calls and clone size are as listed in that table; D and trimming were resolved from the DNA. The profile shows approximately 170,000 clones, around 84% of them singletons. Individuals drawn from 20 to 30 US areas were roughly 18 to 95 years old. Two consecutive negative NP/OP PCR tests, clearance, or resolved symptoms defined Cohort 3 recovery. Sequences were obtained from PBMCs or T cells enriched from blood (not recorded which). The receptor was derived from a woman aged 45-65 years who had recovered from COVID-19.

Here the CDR3 DNA reads TGTGCCAGCAGTTGGACAACAGGTAGTGAGCAGTTCTTC. Translation gives CASSWTTGSEQFF. The chain employs TRBV27 and TRBJ2-1; tentatively, D is TRBD1 (5 bases). CDR1 MNHEY and CDR2 SMNVEV come from the germline V gene (reference sequence). The CDR3 consists of 13 residues. V was shortened by 4 bases and J by 9 bases, with 13 bases between the two germline ends.